One sample yielded the 18 T cell receptor beta chains listed below, sequenced in a study of blood T cell repertoires in COVID-19 (TCRdb year 2020). To prepare the library, the immunoSEQ multiplex PCR assay was applied. TCRdb stores this immuneACCESS table with in-frame sequences only. Part of the clones is absent; in the studies checked, under half of the shortfall reflects unresolved V genes, and no reason is known for the rest. For this sample the table gives about 160,000 clones, of which more than 75% were detected only once. The ten largest clones represent around 5.4% of the sample. The sequenced sample consisted of peripheral blood. These receptors all come from a woman in her 50s with COVID-19, enrolled during active disease.

The sample holds a few counts of this clone. This rearrangement joins TRBV19 to TRBJ1-6; TRBD1 matches at 7 bases. Losses at the gene ends were 5 bases for V and 0 bases for J; bases not matched to a gene: 7. CDR1 and CDR2 from the germline V gene are LNHDA and SQIVND (reference sequence). The CDR3 is 17 amino acids. The DNA for the CDR3 is TGTGCCAGTAGTGGGGACAGTATGAGCTCCTATAATTCACCCCTCCACTTT. Translated: CASSGDSMSSYNSPLHF.

The chain has TRBV10-3 and TRBJ2-5, with 9 bases matching TRBD1. Germline CDR1 and CDR2: ENHRY and SYGVKD. J was trimmed by 5 bases and V by 2 bases; bases with no gene match: 3. This CDR3 is 14 amino acids long. Here the CDR3 DNA reads TGTGCCATCAGTGAGCCTGACAGGGGGGAGACCCAGTACTTC. Encoded protein: CAISEPDRGETQYF.

The rearrangement links TRBV30 to TRBJ1-2, with D uncertain. Germline V gene lookup returns CDR1 GTSNPN and CDR2 SVGIG (reference sequence). The CDR3 covers 13 residues. Trimming took 0 bases from V and 7 from J, leaving 12 bases between them. CDR3 amino acids: CAWSVRGLLGYTF. The CDR3 bases are TGTGCCTGGAGTGTTAGAGGTTTGCTTGGCTACACCTTC.

The chain is built from TRBV30 and TRBJ1-5; no firm D call. Germline V gene sequence: CDR1 GTSNPN, CDR2 SVGIG (reference sequence). V was trimmed by 0 bases and J by 4 bases, leaving 7 bases between them. The CDR3 loop spans 13 amino acids. The CDR3 region has the DNA TGTGCCTGGAGTGTCCGGTGGAATCAGCCCCAGCATTTT. Translating gives CAWSVRWNQPQHF.

The chain employs TRBV24-1 and TRBJ1-6; D gene uncertain. The germline V gene encodes CDR1 KGHDR and CDR2 SFDVKD. Trimming shortened V by 4 bases and J by 7 bases, and 13 bases separated the two germline ends. CDR3 length: 15 amino acids. The CDR3 region is CATSETPRGNSPLHF. As DNA, the CDR3 is TGTGCCACCAGTGAGACGCCGAGAGGGAATTCACCCCTCCACTTT.

This chain joins TRBV25-1 and TRBJ1-1; a weak D match, TRBD1 (5 bases). This CDR3 is 11 amino acids long. The V and J ends lost 9 bases and 4 bases respectively, with 9 bases between them. The germline gives CDR1 MGHDK, CDR2 SYGVNS. The CDR3 DNA sequence: TGTGCCAGTCAGGGTGTCACTGAAGCTTTCTTT. It encodes CASQGVTEAFF.

V and J are TRBV7-9 and TRBJ1-2, with a weak D call TRBD1 (5 bases). This CDR3 has 15 amino acids. Germline V CDR1 and CDR2: SEHNR, FQNEAQ (reference sequence). V lost 2 bases and J 4 bases, leaving 14 bases between the germline ends. The CDR3 bases are TGTGCCAGCAGCTTACCTTCGGGACTGTCCTATGGCTACACCTTC. Translating it yields CASSLPSGLSYGYTF.

The chain recombines TRBV7-3 with TRBJ2-1; 7 bases are a match to TRBD2. The germline CDR1 and CDR2 sequences are SGHTA and FQGTGA. This CDR3 spans 14 amino acids. V lost 6 bases, J lost 4 bases, and 6 bases stayed unmatched. This CDR3 is CASSAGTTYNEQFF. The CDR3 DNA reads TGTGCCAGCAGTGCCGGGACTACTTACAATGAGCAGTTCTTC. Full variable domain (rest looked up from reference TRBV7-3 and TRBJ2-1): GAGVSQTPSNKVTEKGKYVELRCDPISGHTALYWYRQSLGQGPEFLIYFQGTGAADDSGLPNDRFFAVRPEGSVSTLKIQRTERGDSAVYLCASSAGTTYNEQFFGPGTRLTVL.

The chain uses TRBV12-3 or TRBV12-4 and TRBJ2-7; no reliable D call. CDR3 length: 13 residues. Trimming left V 1 base short and J 4 bases short, with 8 bases between. Here the CDR3 reads CASSLGSLYEQYF. The CDR3 nucleotides are TGTGCCAGCAGTTTAGGATCTCTATACGAGCAGTACTTC.

This clone has just a few counts. The chain carries TRBV7-9 and TRBJ1-5; the D gene is possibly TRBD1 (6 bases). The CDR3 spans 14 residues. In germline, CDR1 is SEHNR, CDR2 FQNEAQ (reference sequence). Trimming shortened V by 3 bases and J by 6 bases, and 12 bases separated the two germline ends. The CDR3 DNA reads as TGTGCCAGCAGCTTTACAGGGTCGGGTCAGCCCCAGCATTTT. It codes for CASSFTGSGQPQHF.

This rearrangement joins TRBV30 to TRBJ1-3; a possible D gene is TRBD1 (5 bases). The V end lost 1 base, the J end lost 4 bases, and 17 bases lay between the germline ends. Looked up from germline, CDR1 is GTSNPN and CDR2 is SVGIG (reference sequence). The CDR3 length is 16 residues. CDR3 region: CAWSAQWGGAGNTIYF. In nucleotides, the CDR3 is TGTGCCTGGAGTGCCCAATGGGGAGGGGCCGGAAACACCATATATTTT. Full variable domain (remainder filled in from reference TRBV30 and TRBJ1-3): SQTIHQWPATLVQPVGSPLSLECTVEGTSNPNLYWYRQAAGRGLQLLFYSVGIGQISSEVPQNLSASRPQDRQFILSSKKLLLSDSGFYLCAWSAQWGGAGNTIYFGEGSWLTVV.

This clone came up once. The V call is TRBV7-2, the J call TRBJ2-3; 12 bases are a match to TRBD2. V shed 2 bases and J 6 bases; nucleotides not matched to a gene: 15. The CDR3 length is 19 residues. Germline assignment: CDR1 SGHTA and CDR2 FQGNSA. CDR3 protein: CASSLRYPAWTSGADTQYF. The CDR3 coding sequence is TGTGCCAGCAGCTTAAGGTATCCGGCTTGGACTAGCGGGGCGGATACGCAGTATTTT.

This clone was recorded a few times. V and J are TRBV28 and TRBJ1-6; TRBD1 matches at 9 bases. The J segment lost 3 bases and the V segment lost 8 bases, leaving 8 bases of the junction unmatched. The CDR3 length is 16 residues. CDR1 is MDHEN and CDR2 is SYDVKM in the germline V gene. CDR3 DNA: TGTGCCAGCGCGGGGGACAGGGATGGCTATAATTCACCCCTCCACTTT. This translates into CASAGDRDGYNSPLHF.

The J gene is TRBJ1-2, the V gene TRBV3-1 (or the pseudogene TRBV3-2), with a tentative D call TRBD1 (5 bases). This CDR3 is 15 amino acids long. Germline V lookup: CDR1 LGHDT, CDR2 YNNKEL (reference sequence). V shed 1 base and J shed 8 bases, with 17 bases lying between them. CDR3 in amino acids: CASSQGEVQGSGYTF. As DNA, the CDR3 is TGTGCCAGCAGCCAAGGTGAGGTGCAGGGTAGCGGCTACACCTTC.

The V call is TRBV27, the J call TRBJ2-1; 11 nucleotides line up with TRBD2. V lost 4 bases, J lost 3 bases, and 14 bases stayed unmatched. The CDR3 has 19 amino acids. In germline, CDR1 is MNHEY, CDR2 SMNVEV (reference sequence). The DNA for the CDR3 is TGTGCCAGCAGTTACCAGAAACCATTAGCGGGGGGGCTCTACAATGAGCAGTTCTTC. Its translation: CASSYQKPLAGGLYNEQFF.

The chain is built from TRBV30 and TRBJ2-1; tentative D call: TRBD2 (5 bases). CDR3 size: 13 residues. V was pared by 1 base and J by 3 bases, with 7 bases between. Germline loops: CDR1 GTSNPN, CDR2 SVGIG (reference sequence). The CDR3 DNA reads TGTGCCTGGAGTGACACTAGCTACAATGAGCAGTTCTTC. Translation: CAWSDTSYNEQFF. Together with reference TRBV30 and TRBJ2-1, the CDR3 gives the full variable domain: SQTIHQWPATLVQPVGSPLSLECTVEGTSNPNLYWYRQAAGRGLQLLFYSVGIGQISSEVPQNLSASRPQDRQFILSSKKLLLSDSGFYLCAWSDTSYNEQFFGPGTRLTVL.

This chain connects TRBV6-5 to TRBJ1-2, with D perhaps TRBD1 (5 bases). The V gene's germline CDR1 is MNHEY and CDR2 SVGAGI. This CDR3 is built from 14 residues. V lost 0 bases and J lost 4, with 9 bases in between. CDR3 sequence reads: CASSYSGLLYGYTF. The CDR3 nucleotides read TGTGCCAGCAGTTACTCGGGACTCCTCTATGGCTACACCTTC.

The gene calls are TRBV2 and TRBJ2-7; D is perhaps TRBD2 (5 bases). Trimming cost V 4 bases and J 4 bases, with 8 bases left between them. Germline V gene data show CDR1 as SNHLY and CDR2 as FYNNEI. This CDR3 is built from 12 residues. The CDR3, as DNA: TGTGCCAGCAGTGGTTCGGGGTACGAGCAGTACTTC. It specifies CASSGSGYEQYF.